The T cell receptor (beta chain) under discussion was sequenced for a study of shared clonotypes between healthy human individuals. The overall study: Participating donors consisted of a couple of women and three men aged 18 to 49.

For every subset, genomic DNA was evenly distributed across several immunoSEQ plates. Measured with immunoSEQ multiplex PCR; TCRdb has only the in-frame clones, and not every one. The sample shows nearly 750,000 clones, 55% to 75% of them seen only once. In regard to this clone: Its antigen is unknown.

Study findings and constraints: Generation probabilities of non-shared clonotypes were lower (relative to those shared by all four donors). The study generally estimated greater richness for naive than memory subsets.

Specimen: memory CD4+ T cells sorted from blood. The subset is: CD45RA-negative fraction. This receptor was taken from a woman aged 25 to 39 in good health.

The chain's CDR3 is CASSVQWGVNTEAFF. Here the CDR3 DNA reads TGCGCCAGCAGCGTACAATGGGGTGTCAACACTGAAGCTTTCTTT. The gene calls are TRBV5-1 and TRBJ1-1; D gene uncertain. V was trimmed by 4 bases and J by 2 bases, leaving 15 bases between them. The CDR3 contains 15 residues. The germline V gene encodes CDR1 SGHRS and CDR2 YFSETQ.